This T cell receptor (beta chain) was found in a study of vaccination and CD4 T cells after COVID-19. Study-level background: At a median approximately 76 days (range 14 to 241) after dose two, post-vaccine samples were obtained.

This clonotype was found once. MiXCR, run by TCRdb on the PCR reads, gives a single entry per CDR3 protein. The sample contains approximately 20,000 distinct CDR3 sequences, less than 80% of which appear only once. The sequence was collected from a human donor who had recovered from COVID-19. The starting material was CD4+ T cells from blood, obtained before SARS-CoV-2 vaccination.

The CDR3 coding sequence is TGTGCCAGCAGCCAAGCCGGGACAGAATACAATGAGCAGTTCTTC. Amino acids: CASSQAGTEYNEQFF. This rearrangement joins TRBV2 to TRBJ2-1, with TRBD1 identical over 7 bases. In germline, CDR1 is SNHLY, CDR2 FYNNEI. Losses at the gene ends were 6 bases for V and 4 bases for J; bases not matched to a gene: 9. The CDR3 has 15 residues.